This TCR beta chain was observed in a study of blood T cell repertoires in COVID-19. Study summary: Samples taken during acute and convalescent COVID-19 were collected in the United States, Italy and Spain. Sample material is recorded as cDNA or gDNA derived from T cells, B-cell-depleted T cells, or PBMCs.

TCRdb keeps only in-frame clones here, not all; method: immunoSEQ multiplex PCR. This sample has tens of thousands of clones; 60% to 80% occur once, and the top ten carry around 12%. The CDR3 sequence is 16 residues long. In germline, CDR1 is LGHNA, CDR2 YSLEER. Trimming pared 1 base from V and 0 bases from J, leaving 11 bases between. What was sequenced was peripheral blood. The clonotype originates from a human donor in a cohort sampled during active COVID-19. This chain uses TRBV4-3 with TRBJ2-3; the D gene is possibly TRBD2 (7 bases). The DNA for the CDR3 is TGCGCCAGCAGCCAAGTTGGGGGGGCCAGCACAGATACGCAGTATTTT. It translates to CASSQVGGASTDTQYF.